What follows are 10 T cell receptor beta chains derived from one specimen sequenced in a study of a mutant IDH1 vaccine in newly diagnosed glioma. Libraries were prepared by immunoSEQ multiplex PCR; TCRdb keeps only in-frame clonotypes and omits some of them. This repertoire shows 75,000 to 95,000 clones, around 92% found once; its top ten account for 0.77%. The antigens these receptors bind are not known. Time point of the sample: week 47, end of study. A single vaccine dose contained 300 ug of mutant IDH1 20-mer peptide, and topical imiquimod was used with it. The sample consisted of PBMCs, taken from a glioma patient whose treatment included an IDH1 peptide vaccine. The receptors stem from a woman between 45 and 65 years old with glioma.

V is TRBV14 and J is TRBJ1-2; D is unclear. CDR3 size: 13 residues. Trimming stripped 2 bases from V and 3 bases from J, with 7 bases between. Germline V lookup: CDR1 SGHDN, CDR2 FVKESK. This chain's CDR3 is CASSQTLYYGYTF. The DNA for the CDR3 is TGTGCCAGCAGCCAAACCCTATACTATGGCTACACCTTC.

The chain combines TRBV6-5 with TRBJ2-3, with D perhaps TRBD1 or TRBD2 (5 bases each). Between the trimmed V and J ends, which lost 6 bases and 5 bases, there was a span of 12 bases. The length of the CDR3 is 13 residues. Germline V gene data show CDR1 as MNHEY and CDR2 as SVGAGI. DNA of the CDR3: TGTGCCAGCAGGCCGGGGACCCTAGATACGCAGTATTTT. It codes for CASRPGTLDTQYF.

The chain has TRBV27 and TRBJ2-7; perhaps D is TRBD1 or TRBD2 (5 bases each). The germline V and J ends were trimmed by 5 bases and 4 bases, with 15 bases remaining between them. The CDR3 extends over 14 amino acids. Per the germline V gene, CDR1 is MNHEY and CDR2 is SMNVEV (reference sequence). The CDR3 sequence: CASSANRDGYEQYF. In DNA form, the CDR3 reads TGTGCCAGCAGTGCCAACCGGGACGGATACGAGCAGTACTTC.

The gene calls are TRBV28 and TRBJ1-4; D remains ambiguous. The germline V gene encodes CDR1 MDHEN and CDR2 SYDVKM. The CDR3 is made up of 14 amino acids. Trimming removed 3 bases from V and 4 bases from J, with 9 bases in between. The CDR3 loop reads CASSFEFFNEKLFF. The DNA for the CDR3 is TGTGCCAGCAGTTTCGAGTTTTTTAATGAAAAACTGTTTTTT.

V gene TRBV6-6 combines with J gene TRBJ2-5, with 10 positions matching TRBD1. Germline V lookup: CDR1 MNHNY, CDR2 SVGAGI (reference sequence). Trimming took 2 bases from V and 11 from J; bases not matched to a gene: 5. The CDR3 contains 13 residues. DNA of the CDR3: TGTGCCAGCAGTTACGGGACAGGGGTTGAGCAGTACTTC. Translation gives CASSYGTGVEQYF.

The J gene is TRBJ2-5, the V gene TRBV5-1, with TRBD2 matching over 11 bases. Germline V gives CDR1 SGHRS, CDR2 YFSETQ. V was pared by 5 bases and J by 1 base, with 4 bases of the junction left unmatched. The CDR3 runs to 15 residues. The CDR3: CASRPGTSGQETQYF. CDR3 nucleotides: TGCGCCAGCAGACCCGGGACTAGCGGCCAAGAGACCCAGTACTTC.

CDR3: CASSDPSGVYEQYF. CDR3 DNA sequence: TGTGCCAGCAGCGACCCTAGCGGGGTCTACGAGCAGTACTTC. V and J are TRBV5-4 and TRBJ2-7; 9 nucleotides agree with TRBD2. With 4 bases clipped from V and 3 bases from J, the junction kept 5 bases outside the gene matches. The length of the CDR3 is 14 residues. The germline CDR1 and CDR2 sequences are SGHNT and YYREEE (reference sequence).

This chain links TRBV5-1 with TRBJ1-4; 8 nucleotides line up with TRBD1. This CDR3 has 15 amino acids. CDR1 is SGHRS, CDR2 YFSETQ, per germline. Trimming at V came to 2 bases and at J to 4 bases, leaving 4 bases not matched to a gene. In DNA, the CDR3 is TGCGCCAGCAGCTTTGGTACAGGGGGTAATGAAAAACTGTTTTTT. Translation gives CASSFGTGGNEKLFF.

The genes are TRBV9 and TRBJ2-2; TRBD1 is a possible D gene (6 bases). The CDR3 consists of 15 residues. Trimming took off 0 bases at V and 0 bases at J, with 6 bases between the two ends. Germline loops: CDR1 SGDLS, CDR2 YYNGEE. The CDR3 loop is CASSVGQANTGELFF. CDR3 DNA sequence: TGTGCCAGCAGCGTAGGACAGGCGAACACCGGGGAGCTGTTTTTT.

This clone is a singleton in its sample. The J gene is TRBJ2-1, the V gene TRBV5-1, with TRBD2 identical over 9 bases. Germline CDR1 is SGHRS and CDR2 is YFSETQ. Trimming removed 0 bases from V and 4 bases from J; junction bases left unmatched: 5. The CDR3 spans 16 residues. CDR3 sequence (DNA): TGCGCCAGCAGCTTGGTACTAGCGGGTGGATACAATGAGCAGTTCTTC. Protein product: CASSLVLAGGYNEQFF.